The 16 T cell receptor beta chains reported below all come from one sample, sequenced in a study of CXCR3-negative and CXCR3-positive naive CD8 T cells. Study conclusions and caveats: TRB CDR3s of CXCR3-positive naive cells were more hydrophobic than those of CXCR3-negative naive cells.

The antigens of these receptors remain unknown. Libraries were UMI-labeled 5' RACE TRB cDNA. Using the 5' RACE reads, TCRdb records one entry per CDR3 protein without DNA. Reported are about 89,000 distinct CDR3 sequences; the ten largest clones contain over 0.4%. The sequencing input was naive CXCR3+ CD8+ T cells from blood. Stated subset: CD45RO-CCR7+CD27+CD95- naive CD8+ T cells expressing CXCR3 (TNR3+). The source of these receptors is a human donor in good health. Some clones in this sample may be carry-over from other donors' samples.

The chain has TRBV5-4 and TRBJ1-1. This CDR3 region has 13 residues. Germline V gene data show CDR1 as SGHNT and CDR2 as YYREEE (reference sequence). CDR3 sequence reads: CASSLNRNTEAFF.

The chain is built from TRBV13 and TRBJ2-2; TCRdb calls TRBD2, which cannot be checked without DNA. Germline V CDR1 and CDR2: PRHDT, FYEKMQ (reference sequence). This CDR3 region has 14 residues. The CDR3 sequence is CASTSGGNTGELFF.

V is TRBV5-1 and J is TRBJ2-1; with no DNA, the TCRdb D assignment of TRBD2 cannot be verified. This CDR3 region has 16 residues. The germline V gene has CDR1 SGHRS and CDR2 YFSETQ. The CDR3 sequence is CASSSLAALSGNEQFF.

This chain connects TRBV12-3 or TRBV12-4 to TRBJ2-7. The CDR3 runs 12 residues. The CDR3 sequence: CASSVRDNEQYF.

The chain employs TRBV7-9 and TRBJ2-1; TCRdb lists TRBD2, though no DNA is available to test this call. The length of the CDR3 is 12 residues. Germline V gene data show CDR1 as SEHNR and CDR2 as FQNEAQ (reference sequence). CDR3 loop: CASRDFYNEQFF.

This rearrangement joins TRBV9 to TRBJ1-1; the TRBD1 assignment by TCRdb is unverifiable without DNA. CDR3 length: 16 amino acids. CDR1 is SGDLS, CDR2 YYNGEE, per germline. This CDR3 reads CASSVGGRGGNTEAFF. The entire variable domain, with the rest obtained from reference TRBV9 and TRBJ1-1, is as follows: DSGVTQTPKHLITATGQRVTLRCSPRSGDLSVYWYQQSLDQGLQFLIQYYNGEERAKGNILERFSAQQFPDLHSELNLSSLELGDSALYFCASSVGGRGGNTEAFFGQGTRLTVV.

The chain combines TRBV27 with TRBJ2-1. CDR1 is MNHEY, CDR2 SMNVEV, per germline (reference sequence). The CDR3 length is 11 residues. The CDR3 sequence is CASKREDEQFF.

This rearrangement joins TRBV7-9 to TRBJ2-7. Germline values: CDR1 SEHNR, CDR2 FQNEAQ (reference sequence). The CDR3 loop spans 15 amino acids. CDR3 amino acids: CASSHQSGRAYEQYF.

This chain connects TRBV28 to TRBJ2-7; TCRdb's D call, TRBD1, is unchecked because there is no DNA. Germline lookup yields CDR1 MDHEN and CDR2 SYDVKM. This CDR3 is built from 14 residues. This CDR3 reads CASSLGDGGYEQYF.

This sequence joins TRBV14 and TRBJ2-1. Germline loops: CDR1 SGHDN, CDR2 FVKESK. The CDR3 spans 16 residues. The CDR3 sequence is CASSQDPPRPYNEQFF.

The chain couples TRBV20-1 to TRBJ2-2; TCRdb indicates TRBD2, and absent DNA this call remains unverified. This CDR3 is 14 amino acids long. CDR1 and CDR2 from the germline V gene are DFQATT and SNEGSKA (reference sequence). The CDR3 spells CSARASGDTGELFF.

The V call is TRBV10-2, the J call TRBJ2-3. This CDR3 spans 15 amino acids. CDR1 is WSHSY, CDR2 SAAADI, per germline. CDR3 region: CASSEAGRYSDTQYF.

The chain carries TRBV29-1 and TRBJ2-7; TCRdb's assignment of TRBD1 cannot be checked, as there is no DNA. Germline CDR1 is SQVTM and CDR2 is ANQGSEA. The CDR3 length is 13 residues. The chain's CDR3 is CSVRQGLNYEQYF.

This chain uses TRBV4-1 with TRBJ2-7; TCRdb selects TRBD1, and the lack of DNA leaves this call unchecked. Germline CDR1 reads MGHRA; CDR2 reads YSYEKL. The CDR3 runs 19 residues. The CDR3 here is CASSQEPLGGGSYNYEQYF.

The V and J genes are TRBV20-1 and TRBJ2-6; there is no DNA to check the TCRdb D call of TRBD2. The CDR3 length is 16 residues. Per the germline V gene, CDR1 is DFQATT and CDR2 is SNEGSKA (reference sequence). CDR3 loop: CSASTSGISGANVLTF.

The chain is built from TRBV21-1 and TRBJ2-1; TCRdb returns TRBD1, unconfirmable since there is no DNA. TRBV21-1 has pseudogene status. The CDR3 is 14 residues long. CDR3 sequence: CASNLPLSYNEQFF.